These 6 T cell receptor beta chains were all obtained from the same sample, sequenced in a study of shared clonotypes between healthy human individuals. Method: immunoSEQ multiplex PCR; TCRdb's copy keeps in-frame clones and lacks some. Of about half a million clones in the sample, 70% to 85% were seen once. Sample: PBMCs. Receptor source: a middle-aged woman in good health. Some clones in this sample may be carry-over from other donors' samples.

The genes are TRBV7-6 and TRBJ2-3, with 8 bases matching TRBD2. This CDR3 has 18 amino acids. V was clipped by 5 bases and J by 0 bases; unmatched bases: 13. Looked up from germline, CDR1 is SGHVS and CDR2 is FNYEAQ. The CDR3 region has the DNA TGTGCCAGCAGCAAGCTCGGGCTAGCGGGCGCCAGCACAGATACGCAGTATTTT. Translated: CASSKLGLAGASTDTQYF.

CDR3: CASSLQGLDEQFF. The CDR3 coding sequence is TGTGCCAGCAGCCTACAGGGGTTGGATGAGCAGTTCTTC. This chain uses TRBV7-3 with TRBJ2-1; 7 bases match TRBD1. Germline V CDR1 and CDR2: SGHTA, FQGTGA. V shed 5 bases and J 8 bases; nucleotides not matched to a gene: 6. The CDR3 extends over 13 amino acids.

This chain uses TRBV2 with TRBJ2-7, with D tentatively TRBD1 (5 bases). Germline lookup yields CDR1 SNHLY and CDR2 FYNNEI. V gave up 8 bases and J gave up 6 bases, with 11 bases separating them. The CDR3 spans 11 residues. CDR3 loop: CASCRVFEQYF. The CDR3 DNA reads as TGTGCCAGCTGCAGGGTATTCGAGCAGTACTTC.

This sequence joins TRBV6-4 and TRBJ2-6, with D maybe TRBD1 (5 bases). The CDR3 extends over 16 amino acids. V lost 0 bases and J lost 4, with 10 bases in between. Germline-derived CDR1 and CDR2 are MRHNA and SNTAGT. CDR3 coding DNA: TGTGCCAGCAGTGACTCGACAGCCCAGGGGGCCAACGTCCTGACTTTC. Amino acids: CASSDSTAQGANVLTF.

The chain couples TRBV28 to TRBJ2-5; 8 nucleotides line up with TRBD2. The J call may be mistaken, given a closer DNA end match to TRBJ2-7. Germline V gives CDR1 MDHEN, CDR2 SYDVKM. This CDR3 comprises 14 residues. CDR3 in amino acids: CASRKRERSYEQYF. The CDR3 bases are TGTGCCAGCAGAAAGCGGGAGAGGTCCTACGAGCAGTACTTC.

This clone has only one observation. This sequence joins TRBV10-3 and TRBJ1-1; maybe TRBD1 (6 bases). Germline CDR1 reads ENHRY; CDR2 reads SYGVKD. Trimming left V 6 bases short and J 0 bases short, with 11 bases between. The CDR3 is 14 residues long. CDR3 coding DNA: TGTGCCATCAGCGGACAGCCCGTGAACACTGAAGCTTTCTTT. Its protein product is CAISGQPVNTEAFF.